This T cell receptor beta chain was documented in a study of cytomegalovirus exposure and HLA in healthy donors. A multiplex PCR was run with 60 Vbeta primers and 13 Jbeta primers. Assay used: immunoSEQ multiplex PCR; TCRdb lists only in-frame clones, some missing. The sample shows under 200,000 clones, approximately 77% of them seen only once. Study outcomes and limitations: For TCR beta chains, V- and J-gene trimming was later linked to a missense DCLRE1C variant. Confirmation in vitro established that a few CMV-associated chains were specific for CMV antigens.

This clone has only a few counts. Its specificity is not known. The material sequenced was PBMCs. This TCR was sampled from a male donor in good health and CMV-seropositive.

The CDR3: CASSSGITAVYF. The CDR3 nucleotides read TGTGCCAGCAGCTCAGGTATTACAGCGGTGTACTTC. V and J are TRBV7-9 and TRBJ2-7; a weak D match, TRBD2 (5 bases). Germline V gene data show CDR1 as SEHNR and CDR2 as FQNEAQ (reference sequence). The germline V and J ends were trimmed by 4 bases and 12 bases, with 16 bases remaining between them. CDR3 length: 12 amino acids.